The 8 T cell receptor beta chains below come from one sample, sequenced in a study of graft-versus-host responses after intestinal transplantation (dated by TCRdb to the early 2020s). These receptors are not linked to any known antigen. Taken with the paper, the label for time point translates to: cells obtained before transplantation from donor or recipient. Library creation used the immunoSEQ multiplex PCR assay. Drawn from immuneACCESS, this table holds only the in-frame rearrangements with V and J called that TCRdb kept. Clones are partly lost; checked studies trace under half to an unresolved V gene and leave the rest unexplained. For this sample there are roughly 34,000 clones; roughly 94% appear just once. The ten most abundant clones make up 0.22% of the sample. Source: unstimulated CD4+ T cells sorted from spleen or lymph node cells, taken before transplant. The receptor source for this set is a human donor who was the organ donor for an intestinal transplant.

DNA of the CDR3: TGTGCCAGCAGCGGCTACGGATCCCAGGGCCTCTACGAGCAGTACTTC. Translated: CASSGYGSQGLYEQYF. This chain uses TRBV11-3 with TRBJ2-7; possible D gene TRBD1, 5 bases. The CDR3 is 16 amino acids. V was pared by 5 bases and J by 3 bases, with 20 bases between. The V gene's germline CDR1 is SGHNT and CDR2 YENEEA.

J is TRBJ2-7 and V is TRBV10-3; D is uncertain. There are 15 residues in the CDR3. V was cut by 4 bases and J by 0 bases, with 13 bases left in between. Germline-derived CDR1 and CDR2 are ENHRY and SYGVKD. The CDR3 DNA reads TGTGCCATCAGTGTTTGGGGTTTTCTCTCCTACGAGCAGTACTTC. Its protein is CAISVWGFLSYEQYF.

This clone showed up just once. The CDR3 coding sequence is TGTGCCAGCAGCGTAGGATCAGCTGCAGCAGATACGCAGTATTTT. Amino acid sequence: CASSVGSAAADTQYF. The rearrangement joins TRBV9 to TRBJ2-3; D gene unclear. Deletions cut 0 bases from V and 4 bases from J, with 12 bases between. CDR1 is SGDLS and CDR2 is YYNGEE in the germline V gene. The CDR3 has 15 residues.

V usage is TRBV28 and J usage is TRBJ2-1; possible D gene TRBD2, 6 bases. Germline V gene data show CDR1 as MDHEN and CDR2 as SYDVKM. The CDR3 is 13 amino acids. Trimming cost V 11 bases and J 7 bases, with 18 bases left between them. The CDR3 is CAGRRAGSNEQFF. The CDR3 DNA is TGTGCCGGGAGGAGGGCCGGGTCAAATGAGCAGTTCTTC.

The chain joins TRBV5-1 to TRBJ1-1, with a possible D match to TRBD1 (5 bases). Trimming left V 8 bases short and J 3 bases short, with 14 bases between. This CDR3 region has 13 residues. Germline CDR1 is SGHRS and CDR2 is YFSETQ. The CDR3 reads CARLQGRHTEAFF. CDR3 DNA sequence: TGCGCCAGACTCCAGGGCAGACACACTGAAGCTTTCTTT.

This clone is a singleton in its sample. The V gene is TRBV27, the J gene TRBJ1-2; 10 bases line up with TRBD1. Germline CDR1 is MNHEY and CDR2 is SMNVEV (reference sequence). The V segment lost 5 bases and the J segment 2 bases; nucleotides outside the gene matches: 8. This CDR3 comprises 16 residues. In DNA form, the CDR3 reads TGTGCCAGCAGTCCAGGGACAGGGGTAAGCAACTATGGCTACACCTTC. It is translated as CASSPGTGVSNYGYTF.

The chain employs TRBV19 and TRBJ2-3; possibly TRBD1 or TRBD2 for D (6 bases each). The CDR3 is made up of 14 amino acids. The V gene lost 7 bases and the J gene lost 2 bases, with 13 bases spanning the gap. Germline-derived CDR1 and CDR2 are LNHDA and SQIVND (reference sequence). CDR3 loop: CASNIGGNTDTQYF. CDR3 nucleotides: TGTGCCAGTAATATCGGGGGCAACACAGATACGCAGTATTTT.

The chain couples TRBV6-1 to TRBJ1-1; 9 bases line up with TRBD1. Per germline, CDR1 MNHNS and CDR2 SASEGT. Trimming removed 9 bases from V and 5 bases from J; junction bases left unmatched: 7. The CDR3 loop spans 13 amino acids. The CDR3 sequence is CASTRDRATEAFF. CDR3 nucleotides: TGTGCCAGTACCCGGGACAGGGCAACTGAAGCTTTCTTT.